This T cell receptor (beta chain) stems from a study of T cells in Graves' hyperthyroidism and ophthalmopathy. Broader study findings: Model-based prediction identified ophthalmopathy a median around 6.5 months prior to its onset. Among thyroid clonotypes expanded above 0.001, most also appeared in blood.

TCR beta CDR3 region amplification was performed from RNA transcripts. In the first-round RT-PCR of the TCR CDR3, the HTBI primer set was used. TCRdb processed the multiplex PCR reads anew with MiXCR; each CDR3 protein has one entry. Of roughly 180,000 distinct CDR3 sequences in the sample, over 15% were seen once. For this clonotype: The target antigen is unknown.

V shed 7 bases and J 11 bases; nucleotides not matched to a gene: 14. CDR1 is SQVTM and CDR2 is ANQGSEA in the germline V gene. The length of the CDR3 is 13 residues. Sequencing used blood. The rearrangement links TRBV29-1 to TRBJ1-1, with 9 bases lining up with TRBD1. The TCR sequence derives from a woman aged 45-59 years with Graves' hyperthyroidism. The CDR3 is CSADGTGSPTAFF. In DNA, the CDR3 is TGCAGCGCCGACGGGACAGGGAGTCCGACCGCTTTCTTT.